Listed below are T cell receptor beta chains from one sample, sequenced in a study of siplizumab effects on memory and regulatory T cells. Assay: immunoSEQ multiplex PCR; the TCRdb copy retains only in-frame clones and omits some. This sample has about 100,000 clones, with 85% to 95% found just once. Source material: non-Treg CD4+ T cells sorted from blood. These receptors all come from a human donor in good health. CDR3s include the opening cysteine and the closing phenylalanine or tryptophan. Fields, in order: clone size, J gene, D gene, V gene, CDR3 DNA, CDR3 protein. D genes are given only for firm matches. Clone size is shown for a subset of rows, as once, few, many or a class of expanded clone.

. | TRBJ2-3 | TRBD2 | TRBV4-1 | TGCGCCAGCAGCCAGACTAGCGGGGGCACAGATACGCAGTATTTT | CASSQTSGGTDTQYF
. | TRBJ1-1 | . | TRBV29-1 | TGCAGCGCGTGGTACACTGAAGCTTTCTTT | CSAWYTEAFF
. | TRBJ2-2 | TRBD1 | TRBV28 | TGTGCCAGCCGGGACAGTCAAGTCGGGGAGCTGTTTTTT | CASRDSQVGELFF
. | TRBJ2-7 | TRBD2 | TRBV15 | TGTGCCACCAGCAGAGCGACGACTAGCGGGAGGCCCTACGAGCAGTACTTC | CATSRATTSGRPYEQYF
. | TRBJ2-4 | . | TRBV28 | TGTGCCAGCAGTTTAATGGTCACATTAGCCAAAAACATTCAGTACTTC | CASSLMVTLAKNIQYF
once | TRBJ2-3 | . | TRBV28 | TGTGCCAGCAGACCTGCCTGGGTACGAAGCACAGATACGCAGTATTTT | CASRPAWVRSTDTQYF
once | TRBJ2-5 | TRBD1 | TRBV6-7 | TGTGCCAGCAGTTACTCGAGTCCGGGCGACAGGGGATGGGAGACCCAGTACTTC | CASSYSSPGDRGWETQYF
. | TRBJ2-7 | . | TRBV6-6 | TGTGCCAGCAGTTCCGAGGAAAGGGAATACGAGCAGTACTTC | CASSSEEREYEQYF
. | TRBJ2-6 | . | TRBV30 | TGTGCCTGGAGCTTACAGGGTCCAGATGCTGGGGCCAACGTCCTGACTTTC | CAWSLQGPDAGANVLTF
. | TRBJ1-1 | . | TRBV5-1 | TGCGCCAGCAGCCCAGGGCCAATGAACACTGAAGCTTTCTTT | CASSPGPMNTEAFF
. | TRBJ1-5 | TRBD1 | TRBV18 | TGTGCCAGCTCCGCGACAGGGGCGGGTCAGCCCCAGCATTTT | CASSATGAGQPQHF
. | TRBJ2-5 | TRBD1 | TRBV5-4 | TGTGCCAGCAGCAAGGGACAGTACCAAGAGACCCAGTACTTC | CASSKGQYQETQYF
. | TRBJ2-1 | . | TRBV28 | TGTGCCAGCAGATCCGCCAGTGGGGGCAGGAATGAGCAGTTCTTC | CASRSASGGRNEQFF
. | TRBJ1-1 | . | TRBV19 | TGTGCCAGTAGTCCCAGTTTGAACACTGAAGCTTTCTTT | CASSPSLNTEAFF
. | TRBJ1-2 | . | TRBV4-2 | TGTGCCAGCAGCCAATTTAACGGGGTGCGTGGCTACACCTTC | CASSQFNGVRGYTF
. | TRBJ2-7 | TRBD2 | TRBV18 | TGTGCCAGCTCACCACCCCAGCGGGGGAGGGTCGAGCAGTACTTC | CASSPPQRGRVEQYF
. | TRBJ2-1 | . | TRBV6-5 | TGTGCCAGCAGACCGATGGGGGGCGTTTCTGGTGAGCAGTTCTTC | CASRPMGGVSGEQFF
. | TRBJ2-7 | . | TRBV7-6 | TGTGCCAGCAGCTTAGGAGGCGGGGAGCAGTACTTC | CASSLGGGEQYF
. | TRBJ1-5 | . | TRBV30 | TGTGCCTGGAGTCGTCAGCTACATCAGCCCCAGCATTTT | CAWSRQLHQPQHF
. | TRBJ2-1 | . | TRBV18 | TGTGCCAGCTCACTGTACAGGGCCAGCAATGAGCAGTTCTTC | CASSLYRASNEQFF
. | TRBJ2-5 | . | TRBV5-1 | TGCGCCAGCAGACTGACCGGGGCACAAGAGACCCAGTACTTC | CASRLTGAQETQYF
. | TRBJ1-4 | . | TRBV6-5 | TGTGCCAGCAGTTACAAAGGGGTCAAGGAAAAACTGTTTTTT | CASSYKGVKEKLFF
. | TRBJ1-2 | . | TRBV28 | TGTGCCAGCAGACTCTCTGGAACTGATGGCTACACCTTC | CASRLSGTDGYTF
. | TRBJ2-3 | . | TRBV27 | TGTGCCAGCAGTTTATCGTGGCCAGATACGCAGTATTTT | CASSLSWPDTQYF
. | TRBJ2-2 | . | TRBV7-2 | TGTGCCAGCAGCTTAGGAAGTCTTGTTACCGGGGAGCTGTTTTTT | CASSLGSLVTGELFF
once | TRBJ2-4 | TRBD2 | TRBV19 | TGTGCCAGTAGTATAGAGAAGTGGGGGGGCAAAAACATTCAGTACTTC | CASSIEKWGGKNIQYF
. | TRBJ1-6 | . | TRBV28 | TGTGCCAGCAGTCCCCCCCGCTCCTATAATTCACCCCTCCACTTT | CASSPPRSYNSPLHF
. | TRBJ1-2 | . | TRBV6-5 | TGTGCCAGCAGTTCGGCCTACTATGGCTACACCTTC | CASSSAYYGYTF
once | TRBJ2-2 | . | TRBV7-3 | TGTGCCAGCGCCCGCTCCTCACAAGGGAGTCACACCGGGGAGCTGTTTTTT | CASARSSQGSHTGELFF
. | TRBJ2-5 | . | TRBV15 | TGTGCCACCAGCAGAGGGCTACAAGAGACCCAGTACTTC | CATSRGLQETQYF
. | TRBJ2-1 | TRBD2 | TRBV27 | TGTGCCAGCAGTTTATCGGGTTCCGCGGGAGGGTCCGGTAAGCAGTTCTTC | CASSLSGSAGGSGKQFF
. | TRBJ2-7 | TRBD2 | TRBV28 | TGTGCCAGCAGGTCCTCCCCCCGGGACTACTCCTACGAGCAGTACTTC | CASRSSPRDYSYEQYF
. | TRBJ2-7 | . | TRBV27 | TGTGCCAGCAGTTTATATGGCCCGACCGCGGGACAATATACCTACGAGCAGTACTTC | CASSLYGPTAGQYTYEQYF
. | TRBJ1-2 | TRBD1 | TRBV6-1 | TGTGCCAGCAGTGGGTTACAGGGGGTGGAGGGCTACACCTTC | CASSGLQGVEGYTF
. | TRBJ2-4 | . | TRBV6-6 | TGTGCCAGCAGCAGAACAGATATAGCCAAAAACATTCAGTACTTC | CASSRTDIAKNIQYF
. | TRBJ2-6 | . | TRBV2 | TGTGCCAGCAGCGCCTTGACTTTAGCCTCTGGGGCCAACGTCCTGACTTTC | CASSALTLASGANVLTF
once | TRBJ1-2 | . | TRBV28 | TGTGCCAGCAGTTTATCGGGCCAGAGGGGCTACACCTTC | CASSLSGQRGYTF
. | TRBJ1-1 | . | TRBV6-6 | TGTGCCAGCAGTTACTCGAGTGAATACACTGAAGCTTTCTTT | CASSYSSEYTEAFF
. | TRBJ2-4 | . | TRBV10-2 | TGCGCCAGCAGTGATAGCTTTGCCAAAAACATTCAGTACTTC | CASSDSFAKNIQYF
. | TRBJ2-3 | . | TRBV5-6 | TGTGCCAGCAGCTTCATGGGGGCCGATACGCAGTATTTT | CASSFMGADTQYF
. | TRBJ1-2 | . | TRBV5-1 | TGCGCCAGCAGGGCGTTCACTAACTATGGCTACACCTTC | CASRAFTNYGYTF
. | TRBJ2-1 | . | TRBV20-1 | TGCAGTGCTACAGGCTACAATGAGCAGTTCTTC | CSATGYNEQFF
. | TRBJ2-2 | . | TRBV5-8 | TGTGCCAGCAGCTTGTTTCAGGGGACCGGGGAGCTGTTTTTT | CASSLFQGTGELFF
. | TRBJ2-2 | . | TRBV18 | TGTGCCAGCTCACCCTACCCCGGTGACACCGGGGAGCTGTTTTTT | CASSPYPGDTGELFF
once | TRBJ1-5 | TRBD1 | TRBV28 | TGTGCCAGCAGACTAGGGGGCAGGAGCAATCAGCCCCAGCATTTT | CASRLGGRSNQPQHF